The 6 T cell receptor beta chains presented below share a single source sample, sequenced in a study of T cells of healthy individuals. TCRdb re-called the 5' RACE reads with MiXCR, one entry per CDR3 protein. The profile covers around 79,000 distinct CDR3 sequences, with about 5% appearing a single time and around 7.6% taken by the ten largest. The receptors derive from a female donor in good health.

CDR3 protein: CASSEAREQYF. In DNA, the CDR3 is TGTGCCAGCAGTGAAGCTAGGGAGCAGTACTTC. The chain uses TRBV6-1 and TRBJ2-7; D uncertain. V lost 0 bases and J 7 bases, leaving 4 bases between the germline ends. The CDR3 is 11 amino acids. Germline CDR1 is MNHNS and CDR2 is SASEGT.

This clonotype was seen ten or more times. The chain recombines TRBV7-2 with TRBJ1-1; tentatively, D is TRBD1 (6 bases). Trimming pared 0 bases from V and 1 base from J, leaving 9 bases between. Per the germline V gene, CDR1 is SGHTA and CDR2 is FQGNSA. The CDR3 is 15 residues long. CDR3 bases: TGTGCCAGCAGCTTAGCTAGGGGGTGGAACACTGAAGCTTTCTTT. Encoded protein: CASSLARGWNTEAFF.

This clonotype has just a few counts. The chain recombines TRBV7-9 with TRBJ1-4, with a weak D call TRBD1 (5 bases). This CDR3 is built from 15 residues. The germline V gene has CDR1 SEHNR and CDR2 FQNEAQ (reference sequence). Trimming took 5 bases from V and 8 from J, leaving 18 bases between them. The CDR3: CASSGEGPRREKLFF. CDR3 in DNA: TGTGCCAGCAGCGGAGAGGGACCTCGAAGGGAAAAACTGTTTTTT. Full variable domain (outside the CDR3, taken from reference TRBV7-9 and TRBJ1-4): DTGVSQNPRHKITKRGQNVTFRCDPISEHNRLYWYRQTLGQGPEFLTYFQNEAQLEKSRLLSDRFSAERPKGSFSTLEIQRTEQGDSAMYLCASSGEGPRREKLFFGSGTQLSVL.

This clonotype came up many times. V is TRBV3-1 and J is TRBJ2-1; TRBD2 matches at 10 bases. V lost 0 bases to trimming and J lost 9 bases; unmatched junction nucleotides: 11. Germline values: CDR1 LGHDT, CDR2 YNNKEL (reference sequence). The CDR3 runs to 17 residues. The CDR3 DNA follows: TGTGCCAGCAGCCAAGATCGGCTAGCGGGAGAACGGGGTGAGCAGTTCTTC. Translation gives CASSQDRLAGERGEQFF.

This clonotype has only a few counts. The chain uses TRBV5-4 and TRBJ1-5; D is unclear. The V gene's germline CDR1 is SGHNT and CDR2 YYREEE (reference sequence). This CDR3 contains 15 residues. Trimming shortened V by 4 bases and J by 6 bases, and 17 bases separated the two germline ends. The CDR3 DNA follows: TGTGCCAGCAGCGTGGACCAAGGAGCGGGTCAGCCCCAGCATTTT. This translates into CASSVDQGAGQPQHF.

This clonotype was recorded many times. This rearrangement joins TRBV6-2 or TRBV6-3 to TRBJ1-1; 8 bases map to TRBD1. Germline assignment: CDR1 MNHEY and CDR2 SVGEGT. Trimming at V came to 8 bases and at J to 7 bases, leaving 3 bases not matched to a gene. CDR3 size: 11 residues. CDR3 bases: TGTGCCAGCGGACAGGGCGGTGAAGCTTTCTTT. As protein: CASGQGGEAFF.